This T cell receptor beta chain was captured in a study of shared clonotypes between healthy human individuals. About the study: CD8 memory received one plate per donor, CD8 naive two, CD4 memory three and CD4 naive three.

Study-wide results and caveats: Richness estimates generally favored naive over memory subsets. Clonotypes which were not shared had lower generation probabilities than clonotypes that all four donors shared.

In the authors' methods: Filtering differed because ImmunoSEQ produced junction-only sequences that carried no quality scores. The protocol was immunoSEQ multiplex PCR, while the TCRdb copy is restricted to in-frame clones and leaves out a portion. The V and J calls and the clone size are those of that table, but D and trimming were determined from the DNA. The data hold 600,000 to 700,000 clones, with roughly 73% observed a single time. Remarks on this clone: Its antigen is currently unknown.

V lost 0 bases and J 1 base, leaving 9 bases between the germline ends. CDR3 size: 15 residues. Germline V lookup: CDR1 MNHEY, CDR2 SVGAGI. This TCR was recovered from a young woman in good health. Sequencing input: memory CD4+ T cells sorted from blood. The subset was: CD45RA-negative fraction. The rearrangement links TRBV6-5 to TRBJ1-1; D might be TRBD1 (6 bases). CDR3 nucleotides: TGTGCCAGCAGTTACTCTCAGGGGACGAACACTGAAGCTTTCTTT. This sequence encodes CASSYSQGTNTEAFF.